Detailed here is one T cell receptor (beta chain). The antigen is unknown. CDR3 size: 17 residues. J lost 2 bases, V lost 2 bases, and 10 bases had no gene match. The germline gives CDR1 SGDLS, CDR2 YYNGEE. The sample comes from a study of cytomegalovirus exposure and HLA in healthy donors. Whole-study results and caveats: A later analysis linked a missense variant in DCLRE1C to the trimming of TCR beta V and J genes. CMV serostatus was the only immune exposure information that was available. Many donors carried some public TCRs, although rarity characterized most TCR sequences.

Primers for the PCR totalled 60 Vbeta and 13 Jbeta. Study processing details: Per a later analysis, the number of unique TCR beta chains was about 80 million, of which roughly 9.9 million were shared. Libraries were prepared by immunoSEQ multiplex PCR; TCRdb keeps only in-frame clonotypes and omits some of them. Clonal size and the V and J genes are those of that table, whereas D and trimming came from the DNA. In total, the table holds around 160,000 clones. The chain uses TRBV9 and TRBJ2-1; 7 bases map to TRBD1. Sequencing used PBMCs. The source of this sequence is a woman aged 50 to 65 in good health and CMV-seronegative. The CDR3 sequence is CASSVSGQSLTYNEQFF. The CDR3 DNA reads TGTGCCAGCAGCGTCTCGGGACAGAGCCTCACCTACAATGAGCAGTTCTTC.